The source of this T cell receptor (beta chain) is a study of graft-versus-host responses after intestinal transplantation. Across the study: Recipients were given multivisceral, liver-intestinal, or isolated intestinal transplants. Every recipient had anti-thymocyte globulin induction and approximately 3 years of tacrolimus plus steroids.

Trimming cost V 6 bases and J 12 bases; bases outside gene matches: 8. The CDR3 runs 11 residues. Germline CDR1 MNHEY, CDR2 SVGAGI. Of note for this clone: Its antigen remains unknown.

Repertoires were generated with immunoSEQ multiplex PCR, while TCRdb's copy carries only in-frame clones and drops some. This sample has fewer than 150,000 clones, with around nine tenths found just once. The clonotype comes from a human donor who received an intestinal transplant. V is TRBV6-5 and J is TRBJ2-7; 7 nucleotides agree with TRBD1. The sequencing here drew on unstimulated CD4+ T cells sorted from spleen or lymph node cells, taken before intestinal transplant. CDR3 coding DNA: TGTGCCAGCAGCCAGGGGACAGTATTGTACTTC. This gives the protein CASSQGTVLYF.